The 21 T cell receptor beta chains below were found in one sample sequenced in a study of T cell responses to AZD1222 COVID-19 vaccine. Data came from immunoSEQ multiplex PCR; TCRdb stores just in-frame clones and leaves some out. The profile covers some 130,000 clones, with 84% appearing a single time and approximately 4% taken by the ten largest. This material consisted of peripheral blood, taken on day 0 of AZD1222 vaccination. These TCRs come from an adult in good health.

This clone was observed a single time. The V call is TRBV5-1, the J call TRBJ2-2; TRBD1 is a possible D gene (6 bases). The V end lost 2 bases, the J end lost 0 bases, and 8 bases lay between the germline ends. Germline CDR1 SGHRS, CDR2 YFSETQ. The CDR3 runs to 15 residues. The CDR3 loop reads CASSFTGPNTGELFF. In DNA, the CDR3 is TGCGCCAGCAGCTTTACAGGGCCGAACACCGGGGAGCTGTTTTTT.

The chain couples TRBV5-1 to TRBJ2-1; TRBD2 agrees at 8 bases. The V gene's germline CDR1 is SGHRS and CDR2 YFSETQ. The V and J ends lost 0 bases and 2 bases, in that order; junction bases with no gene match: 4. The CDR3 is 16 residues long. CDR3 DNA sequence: TGCGCCAGCAGCTTGGCCGGGGGGGTCCCCTACAATGAGCAGTTCTTC. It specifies CASSLAGGVPYNEQFF.

The chain's CDR3 is CASLPRGNTEAFF. CDR3 DNA sequence: TGTGCCAGCCTACCGCGGGGGAACACTGAAGCTTTCTTT. The J gene is TRBJ1-1, the V gene TRBV11-2; D remains unclear. Between the trimmed V and J ends, which lost 8 bases and 1 base, there was a span of 11 bases. Germline CDR1 SGHAT, CDR2 FQNNGV. The CDR3 extends over 13 amino acids. Combining the CDR3 with reference TRBV11-2 and TRBJ1-1 gives the whole variable domain EAGVAQSPRYKIIEKRQSVAFWCNPISGHATLYWYQQILGQGPKLLIQFQNNGVVDDSQLPKDRFSAERLKGVDSTLKIQPAKLEDSAVYLCASLPRGNTEAFFGQGTRLTVV.

As DNA, the CDR3 is TGTGCCAGCAGTTCCCAGGGGCGGACCCTCTCTGGGGCCAACGTCCTGACTTTC. Translated: CASSSQGRTLSGANVLTF. The chain joins TRBV27 to TRBJ2-6; D is perhaps TRBD1 (6 bases). V was cut by 4 bases and J by 0 bases, with 16 bases left in between. Germline V gene sequence: CDR1 MNHEY, CDR2 SMNVEV (reference sequence). There are 18 residues in the CDR3.

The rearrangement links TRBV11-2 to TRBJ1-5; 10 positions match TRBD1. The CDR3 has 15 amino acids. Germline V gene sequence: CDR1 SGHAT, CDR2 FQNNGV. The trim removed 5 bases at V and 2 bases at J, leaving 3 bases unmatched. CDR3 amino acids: CASSQGTGGNQPQHF. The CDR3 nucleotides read TGTGCCAGCAGCCAGGGGACAGGGGGCAATCAGCCCCAGCATTTT.

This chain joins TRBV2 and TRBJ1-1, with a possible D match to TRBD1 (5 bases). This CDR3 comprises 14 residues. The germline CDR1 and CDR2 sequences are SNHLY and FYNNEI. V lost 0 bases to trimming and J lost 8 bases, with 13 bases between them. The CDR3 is CASSEALGGIEAFF. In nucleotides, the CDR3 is TGTGCCAGCAGTGAAGCGCTTGGGGGGATAGAAGCTTTCTTT.

The CDR3 protein is CASSIENTEAFF. CDR3 DNA sequence: TGTGCCAGTAGTATTGAGAACACTGAAGCTTTCTTT. The chain recombines TRBV19 with TRBJ1-1; D is undetermined. CDR1 is LNHDA, CDR2 SQIVND, per germline (reference sequence). The CDR3 consists of 12 residues. V was trimmed by 3 bases and J by 1 base, leaving 3 bases between them.

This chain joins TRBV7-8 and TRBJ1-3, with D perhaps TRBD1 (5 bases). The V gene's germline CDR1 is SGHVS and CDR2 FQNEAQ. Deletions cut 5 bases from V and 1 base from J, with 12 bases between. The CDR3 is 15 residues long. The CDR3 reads CASSASGGSGNTIYF. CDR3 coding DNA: TGTGCCAGCAGCGCCTCTGGGGGGTCTGGAAACACCATATATTTT.

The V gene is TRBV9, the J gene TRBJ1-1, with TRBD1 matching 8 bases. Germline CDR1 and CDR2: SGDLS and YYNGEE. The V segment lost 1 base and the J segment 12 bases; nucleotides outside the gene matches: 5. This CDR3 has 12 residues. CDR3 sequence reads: CASSVTGGPPFF. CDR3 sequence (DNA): TGTGCCAGCAGCGTAACAGGGGGTCCCCCTTTCTTT.

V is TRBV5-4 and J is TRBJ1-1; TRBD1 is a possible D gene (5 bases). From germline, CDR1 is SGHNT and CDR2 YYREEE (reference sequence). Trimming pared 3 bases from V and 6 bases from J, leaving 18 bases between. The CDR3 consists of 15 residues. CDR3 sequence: CASSSAGVRFPEAFF. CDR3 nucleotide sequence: TGTGCCAGCAGCTCGGCGGGGGTGAGGTTCCCTGAAGCTTTCTTT.

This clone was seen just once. CDR3 region: CASSEFRGDYGYTF. The DNA of the CDR3 is TGTGCCAGCAGCGAATTCAGGGGTGACTATGGCTACACCTTC. The chain couples TRBV27 to TRBJ1-2, with D possibly TRBD1 on 6 matching bases. V shed 6 bases and J shed 3 bases, with 14 bases lying between them. The germline V gene has CDR1 MNHEY and CDR2 SMNVEV (reference sequence). CDR3 size: 14 residues.

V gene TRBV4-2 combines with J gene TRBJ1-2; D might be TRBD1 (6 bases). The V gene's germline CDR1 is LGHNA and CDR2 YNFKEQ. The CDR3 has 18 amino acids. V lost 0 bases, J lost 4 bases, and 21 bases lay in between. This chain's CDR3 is CASSQDLPRQDLSYGYTF. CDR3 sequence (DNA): TGTGCCAGCAGCCAAGATCTCCCTCGACAGGATCTCTCCTATGGCTACACCTTC.

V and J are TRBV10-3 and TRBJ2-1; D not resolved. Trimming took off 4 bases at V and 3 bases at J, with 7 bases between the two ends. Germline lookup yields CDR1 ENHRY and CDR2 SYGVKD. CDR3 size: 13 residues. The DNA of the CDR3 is TGTGCCATCAGTGCCGAGGTCTACAATGAGCAGTTCTTC. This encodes CAISAEVYNEQFF.

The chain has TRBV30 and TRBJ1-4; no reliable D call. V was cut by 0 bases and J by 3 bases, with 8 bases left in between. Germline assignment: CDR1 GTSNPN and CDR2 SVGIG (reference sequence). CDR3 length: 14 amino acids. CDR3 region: CAWSVGVSNEKLFF. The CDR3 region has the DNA TGTGCCTGGAGTGTTGGGGTTTCTAATGAAAAACTGTTTTTT.

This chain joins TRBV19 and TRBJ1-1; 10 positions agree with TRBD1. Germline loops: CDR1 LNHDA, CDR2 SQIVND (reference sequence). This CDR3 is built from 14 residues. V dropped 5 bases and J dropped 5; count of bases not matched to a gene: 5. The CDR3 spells CASSSRTGGTEAFF. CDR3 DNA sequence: TGTGCCAGTAGTTCCCGGACAGGGGGAACTGAAGCTTTCTTT.

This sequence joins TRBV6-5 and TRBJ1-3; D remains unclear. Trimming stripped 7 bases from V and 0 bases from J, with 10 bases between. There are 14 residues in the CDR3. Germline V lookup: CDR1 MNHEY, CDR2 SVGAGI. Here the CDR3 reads CASKGGYSGNTIYF. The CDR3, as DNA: TGTGCCAGCAAGGGCGGATACTCTGGAAACACCATATATTTT.

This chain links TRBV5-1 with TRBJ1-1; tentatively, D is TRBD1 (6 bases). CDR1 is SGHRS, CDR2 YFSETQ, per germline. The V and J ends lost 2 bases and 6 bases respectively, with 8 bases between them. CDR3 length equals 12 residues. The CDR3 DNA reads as TGCGCCAGCAGCTTCAACAGGGCTGAAGCTTTCTTT. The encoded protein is CASSFNRAEAFF.

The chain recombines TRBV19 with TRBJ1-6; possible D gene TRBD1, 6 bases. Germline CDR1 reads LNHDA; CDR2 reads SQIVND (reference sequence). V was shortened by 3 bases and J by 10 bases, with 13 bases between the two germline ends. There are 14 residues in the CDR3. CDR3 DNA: TGTGCCAGTAGTATCGGGGGCCAGGGATCACCCCTCCACTTT. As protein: CASSIGGQGSPLHF.

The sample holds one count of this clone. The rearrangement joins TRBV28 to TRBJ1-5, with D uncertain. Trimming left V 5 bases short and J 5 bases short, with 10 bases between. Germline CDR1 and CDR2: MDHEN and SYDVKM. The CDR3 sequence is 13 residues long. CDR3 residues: CASSGTGDQPQHF. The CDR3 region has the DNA TGTGCCAGCAGTGGAACGGGAGATCAGCCCCAGCATTTT.

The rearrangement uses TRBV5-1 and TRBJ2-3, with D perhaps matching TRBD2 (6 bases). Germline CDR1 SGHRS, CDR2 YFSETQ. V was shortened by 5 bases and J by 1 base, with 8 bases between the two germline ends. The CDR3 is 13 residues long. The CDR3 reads CASSTGGTDTQYF. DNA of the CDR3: TGCGCCAGCAGTACGGGGGGCACAGATACGCAGTATTTT.

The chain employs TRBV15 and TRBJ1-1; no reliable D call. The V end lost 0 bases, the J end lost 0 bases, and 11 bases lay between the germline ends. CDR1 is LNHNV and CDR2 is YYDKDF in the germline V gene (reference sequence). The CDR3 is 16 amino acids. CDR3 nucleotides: TGTGCCACCAGCAGAGATGTGAACACCCTGAACACTGAAGCTTTCTTT. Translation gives CATSRDVNTLNTEAFF.